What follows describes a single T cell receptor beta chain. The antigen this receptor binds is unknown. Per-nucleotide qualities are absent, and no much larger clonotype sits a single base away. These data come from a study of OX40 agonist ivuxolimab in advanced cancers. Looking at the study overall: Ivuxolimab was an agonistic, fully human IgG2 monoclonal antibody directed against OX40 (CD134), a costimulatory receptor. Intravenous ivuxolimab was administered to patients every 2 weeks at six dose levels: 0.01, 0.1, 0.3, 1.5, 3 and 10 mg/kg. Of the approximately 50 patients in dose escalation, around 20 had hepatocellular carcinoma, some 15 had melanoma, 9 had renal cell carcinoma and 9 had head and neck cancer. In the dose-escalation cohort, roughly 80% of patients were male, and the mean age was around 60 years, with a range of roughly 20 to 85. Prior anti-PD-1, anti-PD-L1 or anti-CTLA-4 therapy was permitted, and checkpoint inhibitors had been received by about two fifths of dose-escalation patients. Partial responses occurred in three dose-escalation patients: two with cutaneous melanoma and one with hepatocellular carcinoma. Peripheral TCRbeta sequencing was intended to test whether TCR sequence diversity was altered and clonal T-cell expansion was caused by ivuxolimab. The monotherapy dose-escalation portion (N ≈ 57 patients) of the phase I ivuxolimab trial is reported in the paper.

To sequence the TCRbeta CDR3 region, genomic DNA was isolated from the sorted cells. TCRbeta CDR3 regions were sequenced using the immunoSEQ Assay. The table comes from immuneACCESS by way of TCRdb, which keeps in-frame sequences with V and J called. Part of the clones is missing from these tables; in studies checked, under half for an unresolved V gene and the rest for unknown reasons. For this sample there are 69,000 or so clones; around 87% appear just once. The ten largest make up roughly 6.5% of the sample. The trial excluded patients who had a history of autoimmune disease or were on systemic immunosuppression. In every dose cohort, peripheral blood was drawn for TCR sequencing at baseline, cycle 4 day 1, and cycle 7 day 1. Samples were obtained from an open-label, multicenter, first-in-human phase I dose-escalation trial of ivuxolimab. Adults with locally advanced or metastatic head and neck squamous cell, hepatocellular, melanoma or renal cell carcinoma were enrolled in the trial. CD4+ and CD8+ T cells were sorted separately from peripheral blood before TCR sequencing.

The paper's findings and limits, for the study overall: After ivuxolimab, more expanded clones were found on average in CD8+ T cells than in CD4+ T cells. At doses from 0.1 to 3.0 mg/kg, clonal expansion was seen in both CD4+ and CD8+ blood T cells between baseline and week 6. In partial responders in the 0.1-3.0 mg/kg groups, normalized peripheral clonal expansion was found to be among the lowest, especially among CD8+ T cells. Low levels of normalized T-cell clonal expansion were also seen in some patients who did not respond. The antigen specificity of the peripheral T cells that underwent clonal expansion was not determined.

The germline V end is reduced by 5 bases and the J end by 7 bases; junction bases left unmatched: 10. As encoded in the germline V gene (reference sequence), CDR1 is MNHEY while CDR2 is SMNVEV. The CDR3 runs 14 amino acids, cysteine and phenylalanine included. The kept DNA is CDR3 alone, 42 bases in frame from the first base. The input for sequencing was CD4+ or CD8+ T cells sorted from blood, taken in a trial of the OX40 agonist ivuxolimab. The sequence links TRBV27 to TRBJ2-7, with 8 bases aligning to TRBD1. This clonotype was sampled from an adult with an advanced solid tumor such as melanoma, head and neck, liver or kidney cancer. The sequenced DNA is TGTGCCAGCAGTATTGGACAGGGACTCGGGGAGCAGTACTTC. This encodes CASSIGQGLGEQYF.